The subject of this entry is one TCR beta chain. Its antigen is still unknown. No base-level quality is on record; no much larger clone is a single base apart. The sample comes from a study of blood T cell repertoires in COVID-19 (dated by TCRdb to 2020 to 2022). Regarding the complete study: Samples covering the acute and convalescent phases of COVID-19 were provided by collaborators in the United States, Italy and Spain. The prospective study material was composed of cDNA or gDNA derived from T cells, B-cell-depleted T cells, or PBMCs. The dataset comprised deeply sampled blood TCRbeta repertoires from subjects exposed to, actively infected with, or recovered from COVID-19. The repertoires were released in a freely available public database intended as a resource for research on the immune response to SARS-CoV-2. The samples were drawn from two sources: the first 160 participants of the ongoing ImmuneRACE study, and 1,000 to 1,500 subjects contributed by 6 global collaborators. A de-identified subject ID, COVID-19 status, age in years and sex were almost always included in the sample metadata. Where available, HLA class I and class II types were obtained from metadata supplied by the sample provider rather than from assay-based typing.

The investigation overall reported the following: The quantity of clinical and demographic metadata differed by source and by participant and was supplied without curation.

The V and J ends are trimmed by 2 bases and 0 bases, leaving 14 bases between them. In the germline V gene, CDR1 corresponds to KGHSH and CDR2 to LQKENI. Measured from the cysteine to the phenylalanine, the CDR3 is 17 residues long. Only the CDR3 portion is preserved as DNA: 51 bases, with reading frame beginning at the first base. One collaborating source in Seattle enrolled patients while the patients were actively infected and followed the patients over time throughout the course of disease. Each collaborating institution followed its own protocols to collect whole blood in K2EDTA tubes. For TCRbeta analysis, collaborator samples were shipped as frozen whole blood, as isolated PBMCs, or as DNA extracted from either sample type. The immunoSEQ Assay, a bias-controlled multiplex PCR, was used to amplify TCRbeta CDR3 regions from genomic DNA. In the authors' own workflow: Within the assay, amplification of reference gene primers was used to estimate how many nucleated cells each sample contained. To quantify the absolute abundance of each unique TCRbeta CDR3 rearrangement, sequence reads were collapsed and filtered. For each sample, productive Simpson clonality was calculated as the square root of Simpson's diversity index across productive rearrangements. TCRdb carries this immuneACCESS record with in-frame sequences only. Its versions omit some clonotypes, under half of them owing to an unresolved V gene in the studies checked, with the rest unexplained. D and trimming come from the DNA, and the V and J calls and clone size come from that table. The sample yields some 300,000 clones; roughly 90% were counted once. Under 1.1% of the sample belongs to the ten largest clones.

The TCR comes from a woman aged 40 to 50 with COVID-19, enrolled during active disease. The rearranged chain carries TRBV18 and TRBJ2-1, with TRBD2 as a weak D call on 5 bases. Sequenced input: peripheral blood. For the CDR3, the sequence is CASSPTRTFSSYNEQFF. The nucleotides read TGTGCCAGCTCACCAACTAGGACGTTTAGCTCCTACAATGAGCAGTTCTTC.